The 5 T cell receptor beta chains below come from one sample, sequenced in a study of vaccination and CD4 T cells after COVID-19. An Oncomine TCR Beta short-read assay was used to sequence the DNA from cultured CD4+ T cells. TCRdb re-called the PCR reads through MiXCR, storing one row per CDR3 protein. The repertoire holds 2,500 to 3,500 distinct CDR3 sequences, with 60% to 80% as singletons. The treatment is: roughly ten-day PBMC culture with coronavirus spike peptide pools or control peptides (ViraFEST assay). Their antigen targets remain unknown. Sequencing was performed on CD4+ T cells from blood, cultured in vitro. These TCRs come from a human donor who had recovered from COVID-19.

V and J are TRBV7-9 and TRBJ2-3; 12 nucleotides align to TRBD2. CDR3 length: 17 amino acids. Trimming at V came to 2 bases and at J to 5 bases, leaving 8 bases not matched to a gene. The germline V gene has CDR1 SEHNR and CDR2 FQNEAQ (reference sequence). CDR3 sequence: CASSLRQTSGGKDTQYF. The DNA for the CDR3 is TGTGCCAGCAGCTTACGCCAGACTAGCGGGGGCAAAGATACGCAGTATTTT.

The chain employs TRBV2 and TRBJ2-1, with 9 bases lining up with TRBD2. This CDR3 comprises 16 residues. Germline V gene data show CDR1 as SNHLY and CDR2 as FYNNEI. V lost 3 bases to trimming and J lost 6 bases; unmatched junction nucleotides: 9. In nucleotides, the CDR3 is TGTGCCAGCAGTGAGGTCGGAGCGGGGGGAGCCAATGAGCAGTTCTTC. Encoded protein: CASSEVGAGGANEQFF.

A few counts support this clonotype. The CDR3 region is CSAQNTGYTF. The CDR3 nucleotides are TGCAGTGCTCAAAACACAGGCTACACCTTC. The chain is built from TRBV20-1 and TRBJ1-2; no clear D. The CDR3 sequence is 10 residues long. CDR1 and CDR2 (germline): DFQATT, SNEGSKA (reference sequence). The V end lost 5 bases, the J end lost 8 bases, and 9 bases lay between the germline ends.

This clonotype was detected only once. The junction differs from germline at one of its ends, possibly a read error. J is TRBJ1-5 and V is TRBV12-5; 7 bases are a match to TRBD1. The CDR3 is 14 amino acids. Germline values: CDR1 LGHNT, CDR2 FRNRAP. CDR3 sequence (DNA): TGTGCTGGTGGTTCGTTTCAGGGGGGTCAGCCCCAGCATTTT. Protein sequence: CAGGSFQGGQPQHF.

As for this clonotype: This may come from a read error, since a much larger clone is one base off. This chain uses TRBV5-1 with TRBJ1-1, with TRBD1 as a possible D gene (6 bases). Per germline, CDR1 SGHRS and CDR2 YFSETQ. This CDR3 spans 14 amino acids. The chain's CDR3 is CASSLELGDTEVFF. The CDR3 DNA follows: TGCGCCAGCAGCTTGGAGTTGGGGGACACTGAAGTTTTCTTT. The variable domain in full, completed from reference TRBV5-1 and TRBJ1-1, reads KAGVTQTPRYLIKTRGQQVTLSCSPISGHRSVSWYQQTPGQGLQFLFEYFSETQRNKGNFPGRFSGRQFSNSRSEMNVSTLELGDSALYLCASSLELGDTEVFFGQGTRLTVV.